The next 22 T cell receptor beta chains were all read from a single sample in a study of blood T cell repertoires in COVID-19. TCRdb's copy holds only in-frame clones and misses some; the assay was immunoSEQ multiplex PCR. The sample carries under 300,000 clones, around 90% recorded once. Sequencing used peripheral blood. The receptor source for this set is a woman aged 40 to 55 who had recovered from COVID-19.

The chain couples TRBV5-1 to TRBJ2-7; TRBD2 agrees at 15 bases. V dropped 3 bases and J dropped 5; count of bases not matched to a gene: 3. Looked up from germline, CDR1 is SGHRS and CDR2 is YFSETQ. This CDR3 spans 15 amino acids. The CDR3 protein is CASSWGLAGGDEQYF. In DNA form, the CDR3 reads TGCGCCAGCAGCTGGGGACTAGCGGGAGGTGACGAGCAGTACTTC.

This chain uses TRBV3-1 (or the pseudogene TRBV3-2) with TRBJ2-7; a possible D gene is TRBD2 (7 bases). CDR3 size: 14 residues. Per germline, CDR1 LGHDT and CDR2 YNNKEL (reference sequence). Trimming took 3 bases from V and 4 from J, leaving 13 bases between them. The CDR3 protein is CASSQGGGHYEQYF. The CDR3 bases are TGTGCCAGCAGCCAGGGAGGGGGGCATTACGAGCAGTACTTC.

This chain links TRBV28 with TRBJ1-1; no definite D call. V lost 6 bases to trimming and J lost 1 base, with 15 bases between them. The length of the CDR3 is 15 residues. The V gene's germline CDR1 is MDHEN and CDR2 SYDVKM. In DNA form, the CDR3 reads TGTGCCAGCAGGGAGTTCAGATCCCCGAACACTGAAGCTTTCTTT. It yields the protein CASREFRSPNTEAFF.

This chain uses TRBV6-5 with TRBJ2-3; no clear D. This CDR3 is 16 amino acids long. Trimming removed 2 bases from V and 5 bases from J, with 17 bases in between. Per germline, CDR1 MNHEY and CDR2 SVGAGI. CDR3 DNA sequence: TGTGCCAGCAGTTACGGTCGAACTCCGGGTCTAGATACGCAGTATTTT. Protein sequence: CASSYGRTPGLDTQYF.

CDR3 in DNA: TGTGCCAGCAGCCTAGAAACAGGGGGCGCAAAGACCCAGTACTTC. Its protein product is CASSLETGGAKTQYF. The chain couples TRBV7-7 to TRBJ2-5; 9 nucleotides align to TRBD1. CDR1 and CDR2 (germline): SSHAT, FNYEAQ (reference sequence). There are 15 residues in the CDR3. V lost 5 bases to trimming and J lost 6 bases; unmatched junction nucleotides: 10. Based on the CDR3 plus reference TRBV7-7 and TRBJ2-5, the full variable domain is GAGVSQSPRYKVTKRGQDVTLRCDPISSHATLYWYQQALGQGPEFLTYFNYEAQPDKSGLPSDRFSAERPEGSISTLTIQRTEQRDSAMYRCASSLETGGAKTQYFGPGTRLLVL.

This chain joins TRBV6-5 and TRBJ2-3, with TRBD2 identical over 8 bases. Per germline, CDR1 MNHEY and CDR2 SVGAGI. CDR3 size: 15 residues. Trimming removed 6 bases from V and 1 base from J; junction bases left unmatched: 6. In DNA, the CDR3 is TGTGCCAGCAGGAATAGCGGGGTGGGCACAGATACGCAGTATTTT. Amino acids: CASRNSGVGTDTQYF.

The rearrangement joins TRBV5-5 to TRBJ2-7; TRBD2 matches at 7 bases. The CDR3 contains 15 residues. V gave up 2 bases and J gave up 3 bases; unmatched junction bases: 8. Germline-derived CDR1 and CDR2 are SGHKS and YYEKEE (reference sequence). CDR3 amino acids: CASSFTLERDYEQYF. CDR3 DNA: TGTGCCAGCAGCTTCACCTTGGAGCGGGACTACGAGCAGTACTTC.

This clone was seen more than once but under ten times. The V gene is TRBV20-1, the J gene TRBJ1-2, with D unclear. This CDR3 has 19 residues. Trimming took off 3 bases at V and 1 base at J, with 27 bases between the two ends. Germline assignment: CDR1 DFQATT and CDR2 SNEGSKA (reference sequence). CDR3 in amino acids: CSASVPMDPRRVNNYGYTF. The CDR3 nucleotides read TGCAGTGCTAGTGTTCCCATGGACCCGAGGAGGGTCAATAACTATGGCTACACCTTC.

The V call is TRBV30, the J call TRBJ1-2; tentatively, D is TRBD1 (5 bases). Trimming stripped 1 base from V and 4 bases from J, with 10 bases between. The germline gives CDR1 GTSNPN, CDR2 SVGIG (reference sequence). The CDR3 has 13 amino acids. The CDR3 sequence: CAWSGQMVYGYTF. As DNA, the CDR3 is TGTGCCTGGAGTGGACAGATGGTCTATGGCTACACCTTC.

The gene calls are TRBV11-3 and TRBJ2-7, with a weak D call TRBD1 (6 bases). This CDR3 is built from 13 residues. Germline V lookup: CDR1 SGHNT, CDR2 YENEEA. Deletions cut 3 bases from V and 3 bases from J, with 9 bases between. This CDR3 reads CASSLTGNYEQYF. The CDR3 coding sequence is TGTGCCAGCAGCTTGACAGGTAACTACGAGCAGTACTTC.

The gene calls are TRBV27 and TRBJ1-2; D call uncertain. Deletions cut 3 bases from V and 10 bases from J, with 15 bases between. Per germline, CDR1 MNHEY and CDR2 SMNVEV (reference sequence). This CDR3 is 13 amino acids long. The CDR3 nucleotides read TGTGCCAGCAGTTTGGGCCGTTCCTTCGTCTACACCTTC. Translation: CASSLGRSFVYTF.

The V and J genes are TRBV3-1 (or the pseudogene TRBV3-2) and TRBJ2-7; the match to TRBD1 covers 10 bases. The CDR3 extends over 15 amino acids. The V segment lost 4 bases and the J segment 1 base; nucleotides outside the gene matches: 4. Per the germline V gene, CDR1 is LGHDT and CDR2 is YNNKEL (reference sequence). The CDR3 spells CASSPTGGGSYEQYF. CDR3 DNA: TGTGCCAGCAGCCCGACAGGGGGCGGATCCTACGAGCAGTACTTC.

The chain recombines TRBV9 with TRBJ2-1, with 13 bases matching TRBD2. This CDR3 comprises 13 residues. Unmatched junction bases numbered 0, after V lost 2 bases and J lost 10 bases. Germline V gives CDR1 SGDLS, CDR2 YYNGEE. The CDR3 DNA follows: TGTGCCAGCAGCGTGGGACTAGCGGGGGAGCAGTTCTTC. Its translation: CASSVGLAGEQFF.

The chain employs TRBV20-1 and TRBJ1-5; D remains ambiguous. The length of the CDR3 is 13 residues. Germline-derived CDR1 and CDR2 are DFQATT and SNEGSKA (reference sequence). The V and J ends lost 3 bases and 6 bases respectively, with 12 bases between them. CDR3 region: CSASRDGVQPQHF. DNA for the CDR3: TGCAGTGCTAGTCGTGACGGGGTTCAGCCCCAGCATTTT.

The chain couples TRBV6-5 to TRBJ2-4, with a tentative D call TRBD2 (5 bases). The V and J ends lost 4 bases and 3 bases respectively, with 13 bases between them. CDR3 length equals 15 residues. Germline V gene sequence: CDR1 MNHEY, CDR2 SVGAGI. CDR3 sequence: CASSSERMGKNIQYF. The CDR3, as DNA: TGTGCCAGCAGTTCCGAGCGGATGGGCAAAAACATTCAGTACTTC.

This rearrangement joins TRBV12-3 or TRBV12-4 to TRBJ2-7; maybe TRBD1 (6 bases). V lost 5 bases and J lost 6, with 14 bases in between. The CDR3 runs to 13 residues. In DNA form, the CDR3 reads TGTGCCAGCAGTATTACAGGGTACGGCGAGCAGTACTTC. This translates into CASSITGYGEQYF.

V usage is TRBV30 and J usage is TRBJ2-5; the D is unclear. This CDR3 is built from 11 residues. The ends were cut back, 2 bases at V and 5 bases at J, with 6 bases in the middle. Germline CDR1 and CDR2: GTSNPN and SVGIG (reference sequence). The CDR3 here is CAWSLGETQYF. The CDR3 DNA is TGTGCCTGGAGTCTCGGGGAGACCCAGTACTTC.

This chain's CDR3 is CASSEALTSLYEQYF. The CDR3 DNA follows: TGTGCCAGCAGTGAAGCTTTGACTAGTCTCTACGAGCAGTACTTC. The chain recombines TRBV6-1 with TRBJ2-7, with TRBD2 as a possible D gene (6 bases). Germline V gene data show CDR1 as MNHNS and CDR2 as SASEGT. The CDR3 sequence is 15 residues long. V lost 0 bases, J lost 3 bases, and 12 bases lay in between.

CDR3 DNA: TGTGCCAGCAGCCCCCTAGCGGGGAGCTCCTACAATGAGCAGTTCTTC. Translated, it gives CASSPLAGSSYNEQFF. The J gene is TRBJ2-1, the V gene TRBV9; 9 nucleotides align to TRBD2. The V segment lost 4 bases and the J segment 0 bases; nucleotides outside the gene matches: 5. There are 16 residues in the CDR3. Germline V CDR1 and CDR2: SGDLS, YYNGEE. Full variable domain (remainder filled in from reference TRBV9 and TRBJ2-1): DSGVTQTPKHLITATGQRVTLRCSPRSGDLSVYWYQQSLDQGLQFLIQYYNGEERAKGNILERFSAQQFPDLHSELNLSSLELGDSALYFCASSPLAGSSYNEQFFGPGTRLTVL.

The chain uses TRBV11-2 and TRBJ2-1, with D maybe TRBD2 (5 bases). Trimming removed 0 bases from V and 8 bases from J, with 17 bases in between. The germline CDR1 and CDR2 sequences are SGHAT and FQNNGV. The CDR3 has 16 amino acids. DNA of the CDR3: TGTGCCAGCAGCTTAGATCGGGTCTCTCCGCGGGATGAGCAGTTCTTC. Protein: CASSLDRVSPRDEQFF.

This clone was found once. The chain employs TRBV19 and TRBJ1-2; TRBD1 aligns across 7 bases. Germline V gives CDR1 LNHDA, CDR2 SQIVND (reference sequence). The V segment lost 6 bases and the J segment 2 bases; nucleotides outside the gene matches: 6. The CDR3 totals 14 residues. The CDR3: CASRSPGQNYGYTF. As DNA, the CDR3 is TGTGCCAGTAGGTCACCGGGACAGAACTATGGCTACACCTTC.

The V gene is TRBV6-2 or TRBV6-3, the J gene TRBJ2-7; TRBD1 is a possible D gene (5 bases). Germline-derived CDR1 and CDR2 are MNHEY and SVGEGT. The germline V and J ends were trimmed by 2 bases and 0 bases, with 17 bases remaining between them. This CDR3 comprises 17 residues. The CDR3 region has the DNA TGTGCCAGCAGTTACCCCCCGAAAGGGGTGAGCTCCTACGAGCAGTACTTC. Protein: CASSYPPKGVSSYEQYF.